A single sample gave rise to the 23 T cell receptor beta chains below, sequenced in a study of blood T cell repertoires in COVID-19. Using immunoSEQ multiplex PCR, the repertoire was profiled, and TCRdb retains in-frame clones only, with some absent. The sample records 100,000 to 150,000 clones, around 81% being singletons. Sequenced: peripheral blood. Receptors originate from a man aged 35 to 55 with active or convalescent COVID-19.

The chain recombines TRBV4-2 with TRBJ1-1; a possible D gene is TRBD1 (6 bases). Germline CDR1 reads LGHNA; CDR2 reads YNFKEQ. This CDR3 has 14 residues. Trimming stripped 4 bases from V and 3 bases from J, with 12 bases between. The CDR3 protein is CASSRGGDDTEAFF. CDR3 in DNA: TGTGCCAGCAGCCGAGGGGGTGACGACACTGAAGCTTTCTTT.

Concerning this clone: Other DNA sequences within the sample encode an identical CDR3. This sequence joins TRBV9 and TRBJ2-5; 10 positions match TRBD1. The CDR3 loop spans 14 amino acids. Trimming cost V 2 bases and J 5 bases; bases outside gene matches: 3. Per the germline V gene, CDR1 is SGDLS and CDR2 is YYNGEE. CDR3 in DNA: TGTGCCAGCAGCGTTGGACAGGGGGGGGAGACCCAGTACTTC. This gives the protein CASSVGQGGETQYF.

J is TRBJ2-2 and V is TRBV6-7; D may be TRBD1 (6 bases). TRBV6-7 is treated as an ORF (open reading frame) with a function not yet certain. CDR3 length equals 15 residues. V lost 2 bases and J lost 6, with 13 bases in between. CDR3 amino acids: CASSYPNRVAGELFF. DNA of the CDR3: TGTGCCAGCAGTTACCCCAACAGGGTTGCCGGGGAGCTGTTTTTT.

This chain links TRBV27 with TRBJ1-2, with D possibly TRBD1 on 6 matching bases. The CDR3 loop spans 15 amino acids. Trimming shortened V by 6 bases and J by 1 base, and 15 bases separated the two germline ends. Germline values: CDR1 MNHEY, CDR2 SMNVEV (reference sequence). CDR3 sequence: CASRQQGARNYGYTF. CDR3 nucleotide sequence: TGTGCCAGCAGGCAACAGGGTGCCCGTAACTATGGCTACACCTTC.

The chain uses TRBV7-2 and TRBJ1-2; no reliable D call. CDR3 length equals 14 residues. CDR1 SGHTA and CDR2 FQGNSA come from the germline V gene. V was trimmed by 2 bases and J by 2 bases, leaving 9 bases between them. CDR3 sequence reads: CASSLNRGNYGYTF. The CDR3, as DNA: TGTGCCAGCAGCTTAAACCGCGGAAACTATGGCTACACCTTC. Together with reference TRBV7-2 and TRBJ1-2, the CDR3 gives the full variable domain: GAGVSQSPSNKVTEKGKDVELRCDPISGHTALYWYRQSLGQGLEFLIYFQGNSAPDKSGLPSDRFSAERTGGSVSTLTIQRTQQEDSAVYLCASSLNRGNYGYTFGSGTRLTVV.

The chain recombines TRBV27 with TRBJ2-1, with 9 bases fitting TRBD2. The CDR3 runs 17 residues. The germline V gene encodes CDR1 MNHEY and CDR2 SMNVEV (reference sequence). V trimming: 8 bases; J trimming: 3 bases; junction bases outside the gene matches: 14. CDR3 in amino acids: CASGYGPGLAVYNEQFF. In DNA form, the CDR3 reads TGTGCCAGCGGGTATGGTCCGGGACTAGCAGTCTACAATGAGCAGTTCTTC.

This chain connects TRBV7-2 to TRBJ2-7; D is ambiguous. Trimming left V 1 base short and J 4 bases short, with 8 bases between. This CDR3 spans 13 amino acids. The V gene's germline CDR1 is SGHTA and CDR2 FQGNSA. The DNA for the CDR3 is TGTGCCAGCAGCTTAGATCCGGGTTACGAGCAGTACTTC. This sequence encodes CASSLDPGYEQYF.

The V gene is TRBV12-5, the J gene TRBJ2-6; D perhaps matches TRBD2 (5 bases). Germline CDR1 is LGHNT and CDR2 is FRNRAP. The CDR3 consists of 17 residues. Trimming stripped 2 bases from V and 0 bases from J, with 11 bases between. CDR3 sequence reads: CASGLILAGSGANVLTF. As DNA, the CDR3 is TGTGCTAGTGGTTTGATCCTCGCGGGCTCTGGGGCCAACGTCCTGACTTTC.

This clone came up a few times. The CDR3 here is CASSDEGDSNQPQHF. The CDR3 DNA follows: TGCGCCAGCAGCGACGAGGGCGATAGCAATCAGCCCCAGCATTTT. The V gene is TRBV5-1, the J gene TRBJ1-5, with unresolved D. Germline V gives CDR1 SGHRS, CDR2 YFSETQ. V gave up 4 bases and J gave up 0 bases, with 11 bases separating them. The CDR3 spans 15 residues.

CDR3 loop: CSVKNRGPTEKLFF. As DNA, the CDR3 is TGCAGCGTAAAAAACAGGGGGCCGACTGAAAAACTGTTTTTT. V gene TRBV29-1 combines with J gene TRBJ1-4; 9 positions match TRBD1. The CDR3 length is 14 residues. J gave up 7 bases and V 6 bases, and 9 bases lay outside the gene matches. Germline lookup yields CDR1 SQVTM and CDR2 ANQGSEA.

The chain has TRBV18 and TRBJ1-5; 7 positions match TRBD1. The CDR3 is 13 residues long. Germline values: CDR1 KGHSH, CDR2 LQKENI. V dropped 2 bases and J dropped 7; count of bases not matched to a gene: 2. The DNA of the CDR3 is TGTGCCAGCTCACCAAACAGGGGACAGCCCCAGCATTTT. It encodes CASSPNRGQPQHF.

This chain links TRBV3-1 (or the pseudogene TRBV3-2) with TRBJ1-1, with unresolved D. Germline V gene lookup returns CDR1 LGHDT and CDR2 YNNKEL (reference sequence). The CDR3 is 16 amino acids. V lost 4 bases and J lost 0, with 15 bases in between. CDR3 bases: TGTGCCAGCAGCCCTTCTTTTGGGCTGATGAACACTGAAGCTTTCTTT. As protein: CASSPSFGLMNTEAFF.

The chain has TRBV6-2 or TRBV6-3 and TRBJ2-1; a possible D gene is TRBD2 (6 bases). This CDR3 is built from 16 residues. The V end lost 5 bases, the J end lost 4 bases, and 18 bases lay between the germline ends. In germline, CDR1 is MNHEY, CDR2 SVGEGT. The CDR3 bases are TGTGCCAGCAGTCCCGCCGGGAAGGGGACTTACAATGAGCAGTTCTTC. This sequence encodes CASSPAGKGTYNEQFF.

The V gene is TRBV30, the J gene TRBJ1-4, with TRBD1 as a possible D gene (5 bases). The V end was cut by 5 bases, the J end by 7 bases, with 17 bases between. The CDR3 length is 14 residues. In germline, CDR1 is GTSNPN, CDR2 SVGIG (reference sequence). CDR3 loop: CAWHTGVLGEKLFF. The CDR3 nucleotides are TGTGCCTGGCACACGGGGGTGTTGGGTGAAAAACTGTTTTTT.

The chain recombines TRBV9 with TRBJ2-1, with unresolved D. CDR3 length: 13 residues. Germline CDR1 SGDLS, CDR2 YYNGEE. Trimming left V 4 bases short and J 4 bases short, with 9 bases between. The CDR3 nucleotides are TGTGCCAGCAGCTCAGGTATATACAATGAGCAGTTCTTC. This translates into CASSSGIYNEQFF.

This sequence joins TRBV7-2 and TRBJ2-2, with TRBD2 matching over 11 bases. V shed 5 bases and J 0 bases; nucleotides not matched to a gene: 8. CDR3 length: 18 amino acids. Germline-derived CDR1 and CDR2 are SGHTA and FQGNSA. CDR3 DNA: TGTGCCAGCAGCAAGACTAGCGGGGTCCCCGCGAACACCGGGGAGCTGTTTTTT. Translating it yields CASSKTSGVPANTGELFF.

In the case of this clone: Within the sample, other DNA sequences also encode this same CDR3. This chain links TRBV5-4 with TRBJ2-5; weak D call: TRBD2 (6 bases). The CDR3 has 13 residues. V dropped 0 bases and J dropped 5 bases, with 8 bases sitting between them. CDR1 and CDR2 from the germline V gene are SGHNT and YYREEE (reference sequence). CDR3 coding DNA: TGTGCCAGCAGCTTGGCGAGCGGGGAGACCCAGTACTTC. Amino acids: CASSLASGETQYF.

The chain has TRBV11-2 and TRBJ1-3; no clear D. This CDR3 contains 13 residues. Germline V CDR1 and CDR2: SGHAT, FQNNGV. The V end lost 3 bases, the J end lost 8 bases, and 11 bases lay between the germline ends. The CDR3 sequence is CASSFPSGDTIYF. CDR3 nucleotide sequence: TGTGCCAGCAGCTTCCCTTCCGGAGACACCATATATTTT.

The rearrangement uses TRBV5-6 and TRBJ2-5; possibly TRBD2 for D (6 bases). Germline CDR1 reads SGHDT; CDR2 reads YYEEEE. V was trimmed by 4 bases and J by 1 base, leaving 14 bases between them. The CDR3 loop spans 15 amino acids. The CDR3 here is CASSPIGGIQETQYF. Written as DNA, the CDR3 is TGTGCCAGCAGCCCGATTGGAGGGATCCAAGAGACCCAGTACTTC.

The chain uses TRBV25-1 and TRBJ1-6; the match to TRBD1 covers 7 bases. The CDR3 totals 14 residues. In germline, CDR1 is MGHDK, CDR2 SYGVNS. The junction had 6 bases not matched to a gene; V was cut back by 6 bases and J by 7 bases. This chain's CDR3 is CASSTGVWNSPLHF. The CDR3 nucleotides are TGTGCCAGCAGCACAGGGGTATGGAATTCACCCCTCCACTTT.

The chain joins TRBV10-3 to TRBJ2-2; 8 bases agree with TRBD1. J lost 6 bases, V lost 3 bases, and 9 bases had no gene match. This CDR3 comprises 16 residues. Germline V gives CDR1 ENHRY, CDR2 SYGVKD. The CDR3 protein is CAISEGQGNGAGELFF. CDR3 nucleotide sequence: TGTGCCATCAGTGAAGGACAGGGAAATGGTGCCGGGGAGCTGTTTTTT.

The chain joins TRBV10-3 to TRBJ2-5, with 9 bases lining up with TRBD1. The CDR3 runs to 17 residues. J lost 2 bases, V lost 10 bases, and 17 bases had no gene match. CDR1 is ENHRY, CDR2 SYGVKD, per germline. The CDR3, as DNA: TGTGCCAGCAGGTCAGACGACAGGGGGGGGCAACAAGAGACCCAGTACTTC. Its protein is CASRSDDRGGQQETQYF.

The table lists this clone with a count of one. The chain couples TRBV4-3 to TRBJ2-5; D gene uncertain. V gave up 0 bases and J gave up 0 bases, with 17 bases separating them. The CDR3 contains 18 residues. The V gene's germline CDR1 is LGHNA and CDR2 YSLEER. The CDR3 loop reads CASSQDYMATTNQETQYF. The CDR3 coding sequence is TGCGCCAGCAGCCAAGATTATATGGCCACCACTAACCAAGAGACCCAGTACTTC.